This T cell receptor beta chain was observed in a study of shared clonotypes between healthy human individuals. Overall study results and limits: Among donors, the sharing of clonotypes was expected to be influenced by sequencing depth. The four-donor shared clonotypes exceeded non-shared clonotypes in generation probability, with non-shared ones scoring lower. Since donors were few, the genetic and exposure-history diversity represented was limited. Naive subsets typically showed greater estimated richness than memory subsets.

The repertoire was sequenced with immunoSEQ multiplex PCR; TCRdb's copy has only in-frame clones and lacks some. The sample has fewer than 850,000 clones; 96% are singletons. On this clone itself: Antigen specificity is unknown.

CD45RO negativity and positive selection for CCR7 defined naive CD8 cells, a population that excluded terminally differentiated effector memory CD45RA+ cells. The V end was cut by 4 bases, the J end by 0 bases, with 10 bases between. Germline CDR1 and CDR2: SQVTM and ANQGSEA. CDR3 size: 13 residues. This sequence originates from a young man in good health. Material: naive CD8+ T cells sorted from blood. This chain connects TRBV29-1 to TRBJ2-7; unclear D gene. The CDR3 DNA reads as TGCAGCGTTGCGTCAGTGAGCTCCTACGAGCAGTACTTC. Translated: CSVASVSSYEQYF.